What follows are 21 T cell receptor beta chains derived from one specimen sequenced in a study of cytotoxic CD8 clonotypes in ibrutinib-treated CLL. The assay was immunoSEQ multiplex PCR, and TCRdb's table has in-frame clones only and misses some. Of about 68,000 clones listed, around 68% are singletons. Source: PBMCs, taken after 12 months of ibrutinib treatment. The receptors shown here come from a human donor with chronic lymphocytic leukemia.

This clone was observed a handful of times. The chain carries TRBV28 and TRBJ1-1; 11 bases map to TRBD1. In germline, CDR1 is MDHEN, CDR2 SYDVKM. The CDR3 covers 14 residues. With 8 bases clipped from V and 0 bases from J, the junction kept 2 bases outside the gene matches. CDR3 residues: CASGQGALNTEAFF. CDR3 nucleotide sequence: TGTGCCAGCGGACAGGGGGCTCTGAACACTGAAGCTTTCTTT.

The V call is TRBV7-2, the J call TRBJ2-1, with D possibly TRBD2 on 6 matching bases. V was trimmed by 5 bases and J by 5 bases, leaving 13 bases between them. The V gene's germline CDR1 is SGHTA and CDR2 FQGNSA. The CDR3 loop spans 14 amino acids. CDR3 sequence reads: CASSPQPGDNEQFF. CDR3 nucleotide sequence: TGTGCCAGCAGCCCCCAGCCGGGGGACAATGAGCAGTTCTTC.

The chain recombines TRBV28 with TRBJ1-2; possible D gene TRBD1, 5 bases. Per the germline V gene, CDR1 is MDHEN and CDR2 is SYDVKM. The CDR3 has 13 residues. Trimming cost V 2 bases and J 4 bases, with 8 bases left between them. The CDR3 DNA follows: TGTGCCAGCAGTTTAGACAGCACCTATGGCTACACCTTC. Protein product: CASSLDSTYGYTF.

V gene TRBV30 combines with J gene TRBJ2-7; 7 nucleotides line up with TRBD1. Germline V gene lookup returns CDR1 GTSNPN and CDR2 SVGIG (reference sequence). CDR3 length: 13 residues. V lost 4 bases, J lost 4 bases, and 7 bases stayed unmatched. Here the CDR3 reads CAWTRQGGYEQYF. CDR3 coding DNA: TGTGCCTGGACCCGACAGGGTGGATACGAGCAGTACTTC.

The CDR3 region has the DNA TGCGCCAGCAGCCAAGATACCCAACTAGCGGACGCTAGCACAGATACGCAGTATTTT. Encoded protein: CASSQDTQLADASTDTQYF. The rearrangement uses TRBV4-3 and TRBJ2-3; 8 bases fit TRBD2. The CDR3 totals 19 residues. The V segment lost 0 bases and the J segment 0 bases; nucleotides outside the gene matches: 11. Germline V gene data show CDR1 as LGHNA and CDR2 as YSLEER.

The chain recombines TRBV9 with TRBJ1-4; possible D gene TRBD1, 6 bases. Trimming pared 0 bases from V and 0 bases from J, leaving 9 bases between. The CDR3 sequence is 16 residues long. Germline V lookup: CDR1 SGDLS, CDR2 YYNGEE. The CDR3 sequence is CASSVGGGTTNEKLFF. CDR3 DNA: TGTGCCAGCAGCGTAGGAGGGGGTACAACTAATGAAAAACTGTTTTTT.

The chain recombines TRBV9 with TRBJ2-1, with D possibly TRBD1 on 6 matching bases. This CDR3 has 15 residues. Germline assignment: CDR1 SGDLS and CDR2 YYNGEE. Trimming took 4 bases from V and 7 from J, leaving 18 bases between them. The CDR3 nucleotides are TGTGCCAGCAGCCAGGGGTTCATGGGGAAAAATGAGCAGTTCTTC. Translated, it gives CASSQGFMGKNEQFF.

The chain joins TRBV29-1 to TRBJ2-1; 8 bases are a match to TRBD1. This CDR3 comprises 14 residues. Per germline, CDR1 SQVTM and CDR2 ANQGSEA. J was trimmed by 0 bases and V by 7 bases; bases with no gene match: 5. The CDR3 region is CSAYRGTSYNEQFF. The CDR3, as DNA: TGCAGCGCTTACAGGGGGACCTCCTACAATGAGCAGTTCTTC.

The CDR3: CASSTPGTGNTEAFF. CDR3 bases: TGTGCCAGCAGCACCCCCGGGACAGGGAACACTGAAGCTTTCTTT. This sequence joins TRBV2 and TRBJ1-1; 8 bases match TRBD1. V gave up 6 bases and J gave up 1 base; unmatched junction bases: 7. This CDR3 has 15 residues. Germline CDR1 is SNHLY and CDR2 is FYNNEI. Full variable domain (outside the CDR3, taken from reference TRBV2 and TRBJ1-1): EPEVTQTPSHQVTQMGQEVILRCVPISNHLYFYWYRQILGQKVEFLVSFYNNEISEKSEIFDDQFSVERPDGSNFTLKIRSTKLEDSAMYFCASSTPGTGNTEAFFGQGTRLTVV.

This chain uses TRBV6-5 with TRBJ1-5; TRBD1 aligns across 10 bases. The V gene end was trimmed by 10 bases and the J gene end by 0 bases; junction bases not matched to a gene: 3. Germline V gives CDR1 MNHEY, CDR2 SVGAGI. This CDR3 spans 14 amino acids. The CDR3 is CATRTGGSNQPQHF. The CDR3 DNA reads TGTGCCACCAGGACAGGGGGTAGCAATCAGCCCCAGCATTTT.

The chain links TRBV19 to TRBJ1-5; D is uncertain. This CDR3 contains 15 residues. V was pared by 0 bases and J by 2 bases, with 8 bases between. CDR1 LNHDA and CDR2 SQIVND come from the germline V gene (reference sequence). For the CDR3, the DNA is TGTGCCAGTAGTATAGACCGGGATCGCAATCAGCCCCAGCATTTT. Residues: CASSIDRDRNQPQHF.

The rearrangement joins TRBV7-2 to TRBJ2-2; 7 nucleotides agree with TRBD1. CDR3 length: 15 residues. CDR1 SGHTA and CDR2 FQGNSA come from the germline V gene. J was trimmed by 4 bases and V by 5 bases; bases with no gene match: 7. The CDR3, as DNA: TGTGCCAGCAGCCTACAGGGGCTGTCCACCGGGGAGCTGTTTTTT. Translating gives CASSLQGLSTGELFF.

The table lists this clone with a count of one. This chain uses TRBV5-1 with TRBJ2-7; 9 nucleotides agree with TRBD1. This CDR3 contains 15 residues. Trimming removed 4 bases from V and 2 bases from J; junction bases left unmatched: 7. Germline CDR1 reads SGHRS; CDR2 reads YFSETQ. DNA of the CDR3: TGCGCCAGCAGCACCGGACAGGGGCCCCCCTACGAGCAGTACTTC. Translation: CASSTGQGPPYEQYF.

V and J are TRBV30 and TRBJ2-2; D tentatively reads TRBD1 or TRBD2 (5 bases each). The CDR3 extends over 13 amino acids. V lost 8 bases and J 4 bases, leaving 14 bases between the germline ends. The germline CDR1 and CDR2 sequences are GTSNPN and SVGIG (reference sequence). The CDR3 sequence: CAMHWGSTGELFF. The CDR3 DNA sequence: TGTGCCATGCATTGGGGGAGCACCGGGGAGCTGTTTTTT.

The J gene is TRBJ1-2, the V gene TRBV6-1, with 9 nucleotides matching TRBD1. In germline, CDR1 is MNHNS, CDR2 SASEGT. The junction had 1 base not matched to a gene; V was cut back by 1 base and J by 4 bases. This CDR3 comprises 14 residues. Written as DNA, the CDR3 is TGTGCCAGCAGTGAAGGACAGGGGGTCTATGGCTACACCTTC. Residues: CASSEGQGVYGYTF.

The CDR3 is CASSGQVLQETQYF. The CDR3 region has the DNA TGTGCCAGCTCGGGACAGGTCCTCCAAGAGACCCAGTACTTC. The chain carries TRBV18 and TRBJ2-5; TRBD1 matches 8 bases. The V gene end was trimmed by 6 bases and the J gene end by 1 base; junction bases not matched to a gene: 4. The CDR3 spans 14 residues. Per the germline V gene, CDR1 is KGHSH and CDR2 is LQKENI.

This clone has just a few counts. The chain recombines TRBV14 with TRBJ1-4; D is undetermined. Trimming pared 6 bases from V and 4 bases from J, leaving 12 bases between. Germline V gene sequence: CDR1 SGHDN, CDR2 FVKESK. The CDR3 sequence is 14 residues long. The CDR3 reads CASSLEGLNEKLFF. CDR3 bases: TGTGCCAGCAGTTTGGAGGGCCTTAATGAAAAACTGTTTTTT.

This CDR3 reads CASSPSPGFNYGYTF. CDR3 sequence (DNA): TGTGCCAGCAGCCCTTCACCGGGGTTTAACTATGGCTACACCTTC. J is TRBJ1-2 and V is TRBV7-3; D not certain. CDR1 is SGHTA and CDR2 is FQGTGA in the germline V gene. V lost 5 bases to trimming and J lost 1 base, with 14 bases between them. The CDR3 runs to 15 residues.

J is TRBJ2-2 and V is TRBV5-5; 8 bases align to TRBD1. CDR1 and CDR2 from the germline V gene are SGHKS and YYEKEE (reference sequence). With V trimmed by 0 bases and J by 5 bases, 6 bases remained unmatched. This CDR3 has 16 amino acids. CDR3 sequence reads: CASSLGGQGYTGELFF. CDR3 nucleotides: TGTGCCAGCAGCTTGGGCGGACAGGGCTATACCGGGGAGCTGTTTTTT.

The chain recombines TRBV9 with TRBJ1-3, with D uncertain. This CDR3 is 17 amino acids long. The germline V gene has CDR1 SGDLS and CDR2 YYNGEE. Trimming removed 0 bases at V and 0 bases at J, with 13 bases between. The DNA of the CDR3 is TGTGCCAGCAGCGTAGGGAGCAGCGGGTACTCTGGAAACACCATATATTTT. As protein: CASSVGSSGYSGNTIYF. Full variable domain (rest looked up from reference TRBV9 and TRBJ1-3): DSGVTQTPKHLITATGQRVTLRCSPRSGDLSVYWYQQSLDQGLQFLIQYYNGEERAKGNILERFSAQQFPDLHSELNLSSLELGDSALYFCASSVGSSGYSGNTIYFGEGSWLTVV.

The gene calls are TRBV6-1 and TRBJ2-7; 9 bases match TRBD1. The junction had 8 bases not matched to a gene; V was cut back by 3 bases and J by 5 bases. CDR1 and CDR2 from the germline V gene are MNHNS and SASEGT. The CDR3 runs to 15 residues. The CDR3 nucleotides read TGTGCCAGCAGTGATAAGGGACAGGGATCCCACGAGCAGTACTTC. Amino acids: CASSDKGQGSHEQYF.